These 32 T cell receptor beta chains share one sample of origin, sequenced in a study of Graves' ophthalmopathy and Graves' hyperthyroidism. RNA served as the template for amplifying TCR beta CDR3 regions. The first-round RT-PCR employed HTBI primers together with the Qiagen OneStep RT-PCR kit. A multiplex PCR was then performed as the second round. One entry per CDR3 protein, called by TCRdb with MiXCR from the multiplex PCR reads. The table lists about 590,000 distinct CDR3 sequences, less than 40% of them singletons. The sequenced material came from peripheral blood or thyroid tissue (not recorded which). These receptors originate from an adult man with Graves' hyperthyroidism.

The chain uses TRBV7-9 and TRBJ2-2, with D possibly TRBD2 on 6 matching bases. Germline lookup yields CDR1 SEHNR and CDR2 FQNEAQ (reference sequence). This CDR3 contains 15 residues. Between the trimmed V and J ends, which lost 5 bases and 4 bases, there was a span of 14 bases. The DNA of the CDR3 is TGTGCCAGCAGCCCCCTAGGGAGGATCACCGGGGAGCTGTTTTTT. It translates to CASSPLGRITGELFF.

V usage is TRBV13 and J usage is TRBJ1-2; a weak D match, TRBD1 (6 bases). This CDR3 is 13 amino acids long. Germline lookup yields CDR1 PRHDT and CDR2 FYEKMQ (reference sequence). V was pared by 2 bases and J by 7 bases, with 11 bases between. The CDR3 coding sequence is TGTGCCAGCAGCTTAACTCCAGGGGTTGGCTACACCTTC. Protein sequence: CASSLTPGVGYTF.

In its sample, this clonotype was seen many times. The chain links TRBV5-1 to TRBJ1-2; D remains ambiguous. Deletions cut 5 bases from V and 2 bases from J, with 10 bases between. The CDR3 has 13 residues. Germline CDR1 SGHRS, CDR2 YFSETQ. CDR3 in DNA: TGCGCCAGCAGTGACGGGTTAAACTATGGCTACACCTTC. It codes for CASSDGLNYGYTF.

A word on this clonotype: The conserved phenylalanine or tryptophan is not found at the CDR3 terminus, so this likely reflects a read error. It is unclear where the CDR3 begins or ends on the DNA, so no DNA is shown, and the CDR3 is as TCRdb lists it. This sequence joins TRBV12-3 or TRBV12-4 and TRBJ1-4; the table's D call TRBD1 went unverified against the DNA. Termini included, the CDR3 measures 8 amino acids. CDR3 loop: CASGLQAG.

This clonotype has ten or more counts. This rearrangement joins TRBV20-1 to TRBJ1-1; 7 nucleotides agree with TRBD1. The CDR3 consists of 14 residues. V shed 0 bases and J 7 bases; nucleotides not matched to a gene: 8. CDR1 is DFQATT and CDR2 is SNEGSKA in the germline V gene (reference sequence). DNA of the CDR3: TGCAGTGCTAGAGATTTTAAGGGGGCAGGTGAAGCTTTCTTT. This gives the protein CSARDFKGAGEAFF.

This clonotype was observed a few times. The gene calls are TRBV5-6 and TRBJ2-7, with TRBD2 as a possible D gene (7 bases). CDR3 length: 16 amino acids. The V gene lost 4 bases and the J gene lost 1 base, with 18 bases spanning the gap. Germline V gives CDR1 SGHDT, CDR2 YYEEEE. The CDR3 sequence is CASSRYLGGASYEQYF. CDR3 nucleotide sequence: TGTGCCAGCAGCCGTTACCTTGGGGGGGCTTCCTACGAGCAGTACTTC.

The chain carries TRBV4-1 and TRBJ2-5; 8 bases agree with TRBD1. With 0 bases clipped from V and 0 bases from J, the junction kept 6 bases outside the gene matches. This CDR3 comprises 17 residues. Germline assignment: CDR1 MGHRA and CDR2 YSYEKL. The DNA for the CDR3 is TGCGCCAGCAGCCAAGATATGGCGGGACAGGACCAAGAGACCCAGTACTTC. Encoded protein: CASSQDMAGQDQETQYF.

This clonotype was seen once. The V call is TRBV2, the J call TRBJ2-7, with 10 bases matching TRBD1. Germline V gives CDR1 SNHLY, CDR2 FYNNEI. J lost 5 bases, V lost 7 bases, and 5 bases had no gene match. CDR3 length: 13 residues. The CDR3, as DNA: TGTGCCAGCATCAGGGGACAGGGGAACGAGCAGTACTTC. This codes for CASIRGQGNEQYF.

This clonotype was found a few times. The chain is built from TRBV6-1 and TRBJ2-7, with 7 bases aligning to TRBD1. The CDR3 length is 16 residues. Germline-derived CDR1 and CDR2 are MNHNS and SASEGT. V lost 7 bases and J lost 3; bases outside the gene matches: 15. CDR3 sequence reads: CASTISPRQGNYEQYF. CDR3 coding DNA: TGTGCCAGCACCATTTCTCCCCGACAGGGTAACTACGAGCAGTACTTC.

This clonotype was picked up one time. This chain connects TRBV29-1 to TRBJ2-5, with a possible D match to TRBD1 (6 bases). Germline CDR1 and CDR2: SQVTM and ANQGSEA. The CDR3 consists of 14 residues. The germline V and J ends were trimmed by 0 bases and 4 bases, with 12 bases remaining between them. CDR3 sequence (DNA): TGCAGCGTTGAAGATGGGGGCTCCGGAGAGACCCAGTACTTC. Its translation is CSVEDGGSGETQYF.

The V and J genes are TRBV24-1 and TRBJ1-2; D is unresolved. Looked up from germline, CDR1 is KGHDR and CDR2 is SFDVKD. CDR3 length equals 13 residues. V shed 5 bases and J shed 3 bases, with 9 bases lying between them. The CDR3 region has the DNA TGTGCCACCAGTGCGGGCTTCGACTATGGCTACACCTTC. Protein sequence: CATSAGFDYGYTF.

This clonotype occurred many times. The rearrangement joins TRBV9 to TRBJ1-1; D uncertain. CDR1 and CDR2 from the germline V gene are SGDLS and YYNGEE. V was trimmed by 3 bases and J by 3 bases, leaving 9 bases between them. The CDR3 is made up of 13 amino acids. The DNA for the CDR3 is TGTGCCAGCAGCGAGGCCCCCCACACTGAAGCTTTCTTT. Its protein is CASSEAPHTEAFF.

This clonotype was recorded once. This may come from a read error, since a much larger clone is one base off. This chain links TRBV5-5 with TRBJ1-1; D perhaps matches TRBD1 (6 bases). Germline assignment: CDR1 SGHKS and CDR2 YYEKEE (reference sequence). This CDR3 is 13 amino acids long. CDR3 nucleotide sequence: TGTGCCAGCAGCTTGGGACGTTCGCTGGGGGCTCTCTTT. Amino acid sequence: CASSLGRSLGALF.

This clonotype occurred many times. The chain employs TRBV9 and TRBJ1-2; 9 bases match TRBD1. This CDR3 is built from 17 residues. The J segment lost 2 bases and the V segment lost 0 bases, leaving 8 bases of the junction unmatched. Germline values: CDR1 SGDLS, CDR2 YYNGEE. Here the CDR3 reads CASSVGGDRESNYGYTF. The CDR3 DNA sequence: TGTGCCAGCAGCGTAGGGGGGGACAGGGAATCAAACTATGGCTACACCTTC.

The rearrangement joins TRBV9 to TRBJ2-2; 8 nucleotides line up with TRBD1. Germline-derived CDR1 and CDR2 are SGDLS and YYNGEE. This CDR3 has 15 amino acids. V was clipped by 0 bases and J by 6 bases; unmatched bases: 4. The CDR3 DNA is TGTGCCAGCAGCGTAGGGGCAGGGGGCTCCGGGGAGCTGTTTTTT. It yields the protein CASSVGAGGSGELFF.

This sequence joins TRBV24-1 and TRBJ2-7; 8 bases are a match to TRBD2. The V gene end was trimmed by 4 bases and the J gene end by 6 bases; junction bases not matched to a gene: 7. Germline V gene sequence: CDR1 KGHDR, CDR2 SFDVKD. The CDR3 has 14 amino acids. The CDR3 spells CATSEDAGGLEQYF. The CDR3, as DNA: TGTGCCACCAGTGAGGATGCGGGGGGACTCGAGCAGTACTTC.

The chain links TRBV2 to TRBJ2-7; tentatively, D is TRBD1 (6 bases). The germline V gene encodes CDR1 SNHLY and CDR2 FYNNEI. Trimming took 3 bases from V and 4 from J, leaving 16 bases between them. The CDR3 extends over 15 amino acids. This CDR3 reads CASSDSGPGQYEQYF. CDR3 bases: TGTGCCAGCAGTGACTCAGGCCCAGGACAGTACGAGCAGTACTTC.

The chain joins TRBV4-1 to TRBJ1-6; D remains ambiguous. The germline V gene encodes CDR1 MGHRA and CDR2 YSYEKL. This CDR3 has 16 amino acids. Trimming shortened V by 0 bases and J by 10 bases, and 16 bases separated the two germline ends. The DNA of the CDR3 is TGCGCCAGCAGCCAAGAGGAGCTTCGGGTAGGGTCACCCCTCCACTTT. Protein product: CASSQEELRVGSPLHF.

The V and J genes are TRBV7-2 and TRBJ2-1; possible D gene TRBD1, 6 bases. Trimming removed 1 base from V and 2 bases from J, with 9 bases in between. The CDR3 is 15 residues long. Germline values: CDR1 SGHTA, CDR2 FQGNSA. The CDR3 DNA reads as TGTGCCAGCAGCTTAGTGAGGGGGACCTACAATGAGCAGTTCTTC. This sequence encodes CASSLVRGTYNEQFF.

This clonotype was recorded a few times. V gene TRBV2 combines with J gene TRBJ2-3, with D perhaps TRBD1 (5 bases). Trimming removed 2 bases at V and 6 bases at J, with 9 bases between. Per the germline V gene, CDR1 is SNHLY and CDR2 is FYNNEI. The CDR3 spans 13 residues. CDR3 coding DNA: TGTGCCAGCAGTGAACAGTACAGGGATACGCAGTATTTT. This sequence encodes CASSEQYRDTQYF.

This clonotype was counted ten times or more. This chain joins TRBV24-1 and TRBJ1-1; D unresolved. The CDR3 has 17 residues. Germline CDR1 is KGHDR and CDR2 is SFDVKD. The ends were cut back, 2 bases at V and 3 bases at J, with 18 bases in the middle. In DNA form, the CDR3 reads TGTGCCACCAGTGATTCGTCTTACTTAGTGGGAGACACTGAAGCTTTCTTT. Protein product: CATSDSSYLVGDTEAFF.

The chain uses TRBV7-9 and TRBJ2-2; 8 bases map to TRBD2. The CDR3 is made up of 13 amino acids. The trim removed 5 bases at V and 13 bases at J, leaving 9 bases unmatched. Per germline, CDR1 SEHNR and CDR2 FQNEAQ (reference sequence). CDR3 protein: CASSTNPGGRLFF. DNA for the CDR3: TGTGCCAGCAGCACAAATCCGGGAGGGCGGCTGTTTTTT. Together with reference TRBV7-9 and TRBJ2-2, the CDR3 gives the full variable domain: DTGVSQNPRHKITKRGQNVTFRCDPISEHNRLYWYRQTLGQGPEFLTYFQNEAQLEKSRLLSDRFSAERPKGSFSTLEIQRTEQGDSAMYLCASSTNPGGRLFFGEGSRLTVL.

This clonotype has at least ten counts. The chain links TRBV19 to TRBJ1-1; D remains unclear. Germline CDR1 and CDR2: LNHDA and SQIVND (reference sequence). This CDR3 has 13 residues. V lost 7 bases to trimming and J lost 6 bases, with 15 bases between them. The CDR3: CASTVKVRSEAFF. The CDR3 DNA reads as TGTGCCAGTACCGTCAAAGTCCGGTCTGAAGCTTTCTTT.

This chain joins TRBV20-1 and TRBJ2-7; the match to TRBD1 covers 8 bases. Germline V CDR1 and CDR2: DFQATT, SNEGSKA (reference sequence). The CDR3 sequence is 16 residues long. V was pared by 2 bases and J by 0 bases, with 9 bases of the junction left unmatched. This chain's CDR3 is CSARSLGQASSYEQYF. The CDR3 bases are TGCAGTGCTAGATCCTTGGGACAGGCGAGCTCCTACGAGCAGTACTTC.

This clonotype appeared a single time. The rearrangement uses TRBV7-9 and TRBJ2-2; D is perhaps TRBD2 (6 bases). The CDR3 length is 14 residues. The V and J ends lost 4 bases and 7 bases respectively, with 13 bases between them. CDR1 is SEHNR and CDR2 is FQNEAQ in the germline V gene (reference sequence). DNA for the CDR3: TGTGCCAGCAGCTACGCGGTGACTAGCGGGGAGCTGTTTTTT. Translated, it gives CASSYAVTSGELFF.

As to this clonotype: Because the CDR3 is missing its conserved closing phenylalanine or tryptophan, this is likely a read error. The DNA is left out, because the CDR3 cannot be placed on it with certainty; the CDR3 is given as TCRdb lists it. The genes are TRBV2 and TRBJ1-5; the table assigns TRBD1, which was not confirmed against the DNA. Germline V CDR1 and CDR2: SNHLY, FYNNEI. From its first to its last residue, the CDR3 has 9 amino acids. The CDR3 loop reads CASSQTDRK.

The chain uses TRBV25-1 and TRBJ1-4, with D possibly being TRBD1 (6 bases). The V and J ends lost 4 bases and 5 bases respectively, with 8 bases between them. From germline, CDR1 is MGHDK and CDR2 SYGVNS. The CDR3 spans 13 residues. Here the CDR3 DNA reads TGTGCCAGCAGTGGGGACACAAATGAAAAACTGTTTTTT. Its translation: CASSGDTNEKLFF.

This clonotype was counted at least ten times. V gene TRBV6-1 combines with J gene TRBJ1-5, with TRBD1 matching 10 bases. V trimming: 6 bases; J trimming: 3 bases; junction bases outside the gene matches: 2. Germline values: CDR1 MNHNS, CDR2 SASEGT. This CDR3 has 14 residues. CDR3 nucleotide sequence: TGTGCCAGCAGAGGGACAGGGGTCAATCAGCCCCAGCATTTT. Protein sequence: CASRGTGVNQPQHF.

This clonotype came up many times. The CDR3 sequence: CASSYLFTGLAQETQYF. Here the CDR3 DNA reads TGTGCCAGCAGTTACCTATTCACAGGACTAGCGCAAGAGACCCAGTACTTC. This chain uses TRBV6-5 with TRBJ2-5, with 9 bases identical to TRBD2. Germline V lookup: CDR1 MNHEY, CDR2 SVGAGI. This CDR3 comprises 17 residues. Unmatched junction bases numbered 9, after V lost 2 bases and J lost 2 bases.

On this clonotype: It may be a read error: a sequence one base away is much more abundant. The chain recombines TRBV7-2 with TRBJ2-5, with no clear D. Germline loops: CDR1 SGHTA, CDR2 FQGNSA. V lost 3 bases to trimming and J lost 4 bases, with 15 bases between them. The CDR3 has 15 amino acids. DNA for the CDR3: TGTGCCAGCAGCTTGGTTGTGAGGTCGGGAGAGACCCAGTACTTC. Its translation: CASSLVVRSGETQYF.

J is TRBJ1-1 and V is TRBV7-3; D unresolved. Trimming removed 5 bases from V and 5 bases from J, with 9 bases in between. This CDR3 region has 12 residues. Germline V CDR1 and CDR2: SGHTA, FQGTGA. The CDR3 region has the DNA TGTGCCAGCAGCGACGGCGGGACTGAAGCTTTCTTT. It yields the protein CASSDGGTEAFF.

The gene calls are TRBV19 and TRBJ1-1; TRBD1 matches 10 bases. Per germline, CDR1 LNHDA and CDR2 SQIVND (reference sequence). Trimming removed 7 bases from V and 4 bases from J; junction bases left unmatched: 6. The CDR3 runs 14 residues. The CDR3 here is CASTPRTGGTEAFF. The CDR3 nucleotides read TGTGCCAGTACCCCTAGGACAGGGGGCACTGAAGCTTTCTTT.